This T cell receptor (beta chain) was documented in a study of blood T cells in healthy people across ages. Trimming took off 0 bases at V and 5 bases at J, with 10 bases between the two ends. Germline CDR1 and CDR2: GTSNPN and SVGIG (reference sequence). CDR3 size: 13 residues. A second PCR, run for roughly 7 to 12 cycles, used a sample-barcoded 5' primer plus a J-beta primer mix. A single record per CDR3 protein comes from TCRdb applying MiXCR to the 5' RACE reads. The table shows fewer than 1,000,000 distinct CDR3 sequences, with around 43% occurring only once. This chain joins TRBV30 and TRBJ1-1; the D is unclear. Specimen: blood. This TCR derives from a man aged 55 to 70 in good health. CDR3 DNA: TGTGCCTGGAGTGTGGTCCCTCTGACTGAAGCTTTCTTT. Translated, it gives CAWSVVPLTEAFF.